Listed below are T cell receptor beta chains from one sample, sequenced in a study of CD8 T cells in ankylosing spondylitis. TCRdb independently ran MiXCR on the 5' RACE reads; one entry per CDR3 protein. The sample shows approximately 110,000 distinct CDR3 sequences, 20% to 30% of them seen only once. The specimen was synovial fluid, either unsorted or a sorted T cell fraction (not recorded which). The receptors originated from a male donor with ankylosing spondylitis. CDR3s include the opening cysteine and the closing phenylalanine or tryptophan. The order of the fields is V gene, clone size, D gene, J gene, CDR3 DNA, CDR3 protein. A D gene is named only where the DNA matches it firmly. Clone size, where shown, is once, few, many, or a class for clones that have expanded.

TRBV2,once,NA,TRBJ2-3,TGTGCCAGCAGAGCAGGGTTTACAGATACGCAGTATTTT,CASRAGFTDTQYF
TRBV11-3,many,NA,TRBJ2-5,TGTGCCAGCAGCGACCAAATGGAATGGGAGACCCAGTACTTC,CASSDQMEWETQYF
TRBV3-1,many,NA,TRBJ1-1,TGTGCCAGCAGCCAAGACTGGTTCAGTGAAGCTTTCTTT,CASSQDWFSEAFF
TRBV29-1,many,NA,TRBJ1-1,TGCAGCGTTGAAGGAGTCGGCGGCAAGAACACTGAAGCTTTCTTT,CSVEGVGGKNTEAFF
TRBV3-1,few,TRBD2,TRBJ2-1,TGTGCCAGCAGCCGCCGACTAGCGGGAGAGCATGAGCAGTTCTTC,CASSRRLAGEHEQFF
TRBV2,many,TRBD1,TRBJ2-2,TGTGCCAGCAGTCCAGGACAGGGGGCTACCGGGGAGCTGTTTTTT,CASSPGQGATGELFF
TRBV29-1,many,NA,TRBJ2-5,TGCAGCGTTGCACAATTACCTGGGGAGACCCAGTACTTC,CSVAQLPGETQYF
TRBV6-2/TRBV6-3,few,NA,TRBJ2-3,TGTGCCAGCTCCCCCGGAGGGGAGGCAGATACGCAGTATTTT,CASSPGGEADTQYF
TRBV2,NA,TRBD1,TRBJ2-7,TGTGCCAGCAGTATTCCCGGGACAGACTACGAGCAGTACTTC,CASSIPGTDYEQYF
TRBV12-3/TRBV12-4,many,TRBD1,TRBJ2-7,TGTGCCAGCAGTGGAGGACAGGGAGCTTACGAGCAGTACTTC,CASSGGQGAYEQYF
TRBV14,once,TRBD1,TRBJ2-3,TGTGCCAGCAGCCGCGTAGCTGGGACAGTAGGAACAGATACGCAGTATTTT,CASSRVAGTVGTDTQYF
TRBV6-2/TRBV6-3,few,NA,TRBJ2-7,TGTGCCAGCAGGGATGGGTCGAGTCGCTACGAGCAGTACTTC,CASRDGSSRYEQYF
TRBV18,NA,NA,TRBJ1-1,TGTGCCAGCTCATCCCAGGATTCAGGGGCTTTCTTT,CASSSQDSGAFF
TRBV5-5,few,NA,TRBJ1-1,TGTGCCAGCAGCCGCCCGGAAGTAGTGGAAGCTTTCTTT,CASSRPEVVEAFF
TRBV10-2,few,TRBD1,TRBJ1-2,TGCGCCAGCAGGGGACAGGGGTTTAGTGGCTACACCTTC,CASRGQGFSGYTF
TRBV7-2,few,TRBD1,TRBJ1-3,TGTGCCAGCAGCTCATTAGAAACAGGGGCCCGAAACACCATATATTTT,CASSSLETGARNTIYF
TRBV12-3/TRBV12-4,NA,TRBD2,TRBJ2-2,TGTGCCAGCAGTTTAGCGGGAGGGGCCGGGGAGCTGTTTTTT,CASSLAGGAGELFF
TRBV11-2,NA,NA,TRBJ2-1,TGTGCCAGCAGTCCCCGACGGGCTACTTACGACAATGAGCAGTTCTTC,CASSPRRATYDNEQFF
TRBV7-2,NA,TRBD2,TRBJ2-2,TGTGCCAGCAGCCTCTTAGCGGGCACGAACACCGGGGAGCTGTTTTTT,CASSLLAGTNTGELFF
TRBV24-1,few,NA,TRBJ2-2,TGTGCCACCAGTGATTTTAAGGCCCCGAACACCGGGGAGCTGTTTTTT,CATSDFKAPNTGELFF
TRBV27,NA,TRBD1,TRBJ2-7,TGTGCCAGCAGCCGGACAGGGGGAAATAGATACGAGCAGTACTTC,CASSRTGGNRYEQYF
TRBV12-3/TRBV12-4,NA,NA,TRBJ2-6,TGTGCCAGCAGGACTTTAGACGGGGGAACAGGGGCCAACTTCCTGACTTTC,CASRTLDGGTGANFLTF
TRBV5-6,NA,NA,TRBJ2-7,TGTGCCAGCAGCCGTAGCGGATACTACGAGCAGTACTTC,CASSRSGYYEQYF
TRBV7-2,many,NA,TRBJ1-1,TGTGCCAGCAGCTTATGGGAGGCGACAGCTGAAGCTTTCTTT,CASSLWEATAEAFF
TRBV5-1,few,NA,TRBJ2-5,TGCGCCAGCAGCTTCAGCAACCAAGAGACCCAGTACTTC,CASSFSNQETQYF
TRBV7-7,NA,NA,TRBJ1-3,TGTGCCAGCAGCCCGGAATACGGAGCTTCTGGAAACACCATATATTTT,CASSPEYGASGNTIYF
TRBV14,few,TRBD1,TRBJ2-1,TGTGCCAGCAGCCAACAAAGGGTGGACAGGTACAATGAGCAGTTCTTC,CASSQQRVDRYNEQFF
TRBV15,NA,TRBD2,TRBJ2-1,TGTGCCACCAGCAGACTAGCGGGAGGAACAGGGGAGCAGTTCTTC,CATSRLAGGTGEQFF
TRBV6-5,NA,NA,TRBJ2-1,TGTGCCAGCAGTTACGGTGTGGAACTAGCCAATGAGCAGTTCTTC,CASSYGVELANEQFF
TRBV12-3/TRBV12-4,few,NA,TRBJ1-2,TGTGCCAGCAGCAGGACGCTCCGCGGTGATGGCTACACCTTC,CASSRTLRGDGYTF
TRBV20-1,few,NA,TRBJ1-1,TGCAGTGCTAGAGCGCCTCACACGAACACTGAAGCTTTCTTT,CSARAPHTNTEAFF
TRBV20-1,NA,NA,TRBJ2-7,TGCAGTGCACTGCGACAGGTCGACCCCTACGAGCAGTACTTC,CSALRQVDPYEQYF
TRBV6-2/TRBV6-3,many,NA,TRBJ1-1,TGTGCCAGCAGTTACTCGAAAGCAGGGGTCGAAAATCTGGTGAGGACTGAAGCTTTCTTT,CASSYSKAGVENLVRTEAFF
TRBV11-2,few,NA,TRBJ2-6,TGTGCCAGCAGCTTAGATCCGTTCTCTGGGGCCAACGTCCTGACTTTC,CASSLDPFSGANVLTF
TRBV6-5,once,NA,TRBJ2-1,TGTGCCAGCAGTTATCTCGGGAACTACAATGAGCAGTTCTTC,CASSYLGNYNEQFF
TRBV20-1,NA,TRBD2,TRBJ2-1,TGCAGTGCTAGATCCTACCTAGCGGGTTTCTCCTACAATGAGCAGTTCTTC,CSARSYLAGFSYNEQFF
TRBV5-8,few,NA,TRBJ2-1,TGTGCCAGCAGCTTGGCGGCGATTGGGTTGCAGTTCTTC,CASSLAAIGLQFF
TRBV12-3/TRBV12-4,NA,TRBD2,TRBJ2-7,TGTGCCAGCAGTCTATCCCGGGGGGGGGACTACGAGCAGTACTTC,CASSLSRGGDYEQYF
TRBV5-5,NA,TRBD1,TRBJ2-2,TGTGCCAGCAGCTTGGGGCAGGGGGCGACGAACACCGGGGAGCTGTTTTTT,CASSLGQGATNTGELFF
TRBV4-2,few,NA,TRBJ2-3,TGTGCCAGCAGCCAAGGAGGGGATACGCAGTATTTT,CASSQGGDTQYF
TRBV29-1,NA,TRBD1,TRBJ1-2,TGCAGCGTTGTGGTAGGGGGCGAAAGGAATGGCTACACCTTC,CSVVVGGERNGYTF
TRBV3-1,few,NA,TRBJ2-7,TGTGCCAGCAGCCTTGGGCCAACCACGGAGCAGTACTTC,CASSLGPTTEQYF
TRBV20-1,many,NA,TRBJ2-1,TGCAGTGCTGGGACGTATGAGCAGTTCTTC,CSAGTYEQFF
TRBV6-6,many,NA,TRBJ2-2,TGTGCCAGCAGCCCCTCGGGGGAGCTGTTTTTT,CASSPSGELFF
TRBV20-1,few,TRBD2,TRBJ2-7,TGCAGTGCTACCACCTCGGGGGGCTCCTACGAGCAGTACTTC,CSATTSGGSYEQYF
TRBV9,NA,NA,TRBJ2-1,TGTGCCAGCAGCCCCGAGGGGGGTAATGAGCAGTTCTTC,CASSPEGGNEQFF
TRBV19,NA,NA,TRBJ1-2,TGTGCCAGTACTGTACAGGGCACTAACTATGGCTACACCTTC,CASTVQGTNYGYTF
TRBV29-1,NA,NA,TRBJ2-5,TGCAGCGCCGATTCCTTGGGGGGAGGCGAGACCCAGTACTTC,CSADSLGGGETQYF
TRBV12-3/TRBV12-4,NA,TRBD1,TRBJ1-1,TGTGCCAGCATTAAAGGTCCCGGGACAGGGGGGACTGAAGCTTTCTTT,CASIKGPGTGGTEAFF
TRBV11-3,few,TRBD1,TRBJ2-6,TGTGCCAGCACGGACAGGGATCTCTACTCTGGGGCCAACGTCCTGACTTTC,CASTDRDLYSGANVLTF
TRBV10-3,few,TRBD2,TRBJ2-3,TGTGCCATCAGCCCCGGACTAGCTAGGGATACGCAGTATTTT,CAISPGLARDTQYF
TRBV20-1,NA,TRBD1,TRBJ1-5,TGCAGTGCTGCAGACAGGGTTAGCAATCAGCCCCAGCATTTT,CSAADRVSNQPQHF
TRBV24-1,few,NA,TRBJ2-2,TGTGCCACCAGTGATCGCCAGCTTGGACTGAACACCGGGGAGCTGTTTTTT,CATSDRQLGLNTGELFF
TRBV20-1,NA,TRBD2,TRBJ2-3,TGCAGTGCCCCCGCCAGGGGACTAGCGGGAGCCACAGATACGCAGTATTTT,CSAPARGLAGATDTQYF